This TCR beta chain was profiled in a study of blood T cell repertoires in COVID-19 (dated by TCRdb to 2019 to 2021). For the study in its entirety: The collaborator samples originated in the United States, Italy and Spain and spanned the acute and convalescent phases of COVID-19. The dataset comprised deeply sampled blood TCRbeta repertoires from subjects exposed to, actively infected with, or recovered from COVID-19. Nearly every sample came with metadata listing a de-identified subject ID, COVID-19 status, age in years and sex. The samples were drawn from two sources: the first 160 participants of the ongoing ImmuneRACE study, and some 1,300 subjects contributed by 6 global collaborators. The prospective study material was composed of cDNA or gDNA derived from T cells, B-cell-depleted T cells, or PBMCs. Where available, HLA class I and class II types were taken from metadata supplied by the sample provider and were not determined by assay-based typing. The repertoires were released in a freely available public database meant as a resource for research on the immune response to SARS-CoV-2.

The CDR3 has 15 amino acids, counting the end cysteine and phenylalanine. Solely the CDR3 DNA is kept, with 45 bases framed from the first base. CDR1 and CDR2, per the germline V gene, are SGHDN and FVKESK. The germline V and J ends show losses of 5 bases and 4 bases respectively, and no gene match explains 11 bases of the junction. TCRbeta CDR3 regions were amplified from genomic DNA using the immunoSEQ Assay, a bias-controlled multiplex PCR. The study's own analysis went as follows. The number of nucleated cells in each sample was estimated by amplification of reference gene primers within the assay. Sequence reads were collapsed and filtered to measure the absolute abundance of every unique TCRbeta CDR3 rearrangement. For each sample, productive Simpson clonality was calculated as the square root of Simpson's diversity index over productive rearrangements. TCRdb obtained this table from immuneACCESS and retained in-frame rearrangements with V and J assigned. These tables miss some clones; where compared with another copy, unresolved V genes account for less than half of the shortfall, and the remainder is unexplained. The DNA was the basis for D and trimming; V, J and clone size are from that table. Present in this sample are 90,000 or so clones, about 71% of which were seen just once. Clones ranked in the top ten supply 20% to 25% of the sample.

Turning to this clone: This receptor's antigen is unknown. Base qualities were left out, and no much larger clone turns up one base away.

Study-level results and caveats: The quantity of clinical and demographic metadata differed by source and by participant and was supplied without curation.

The collaborating institutions used their own protocols to collect whole blood in K2EDTA tubes. For TCRbeta analysis, collaborators shipped samples in one of three forms: frozen whole blood, isolated PBMCs, or DNA extracted from either of those sample types. Sequencing was done on a sample of peripheral blood. The clonotype was recovered from a woman between 55 and 75 years old in a cohort sampled during active or convalescent COVID-19. The chain links TRBV14 with TRBJ2-7; TRBD2 lines up with 7 middle nucleotides. CDR3 protein: CASSTRGGGGYEQYF. In nucleotides, the sequence is TGTGCCAGCAGCACTCGTGGCGGGGGAGGATACGAGCAGTACTTC.